This section outlines one TCR beta chain sequence together with its context. The data originate from a study of control samples from healthy donors and cancer patients. The table came from immunoSEQ multiplex PCR; TCRdb's copy has only in-frame clones and leaves some out. The sample consists of around 57,000 clones, approximately 90% of them appearing once. The clonotype was recovered from a young man with colorectal cancer. Sequencing was done on a sample of PBMCs.

CDR3 amino acids: CASSLTNTGELFF. Here the CDR3 DNA reads TGTGCCAGCTCCTTGACAAACACCGGGGAGCTGTTTTTT. The chain links TRBV6-5 to TRBJ2-2; D is undetermined. The germline CDR1 and CDR2 sequences are MNHEY and SVGAGI. This CDR3 contains 13 residues. Between the trimmed V and J ends, which lost 8 bases and 2 bases, there was a span of 9 bases.